This is a list of T cell receptor beta chains from one sample in a study of identical twins. TCRdb used MiXCR to reprocess the 5' RACE reads, holding one entry per CDR3 protein. The table lists 500,000 to 550,000 distinct CDR3 sequences, under 25% of them singletons. The same data also contributed to another study, on T cells expressing NK-cell markers.

Sequenced sample: CD4+ T cells sorted from blood. Receptor source: a woman under 30 in good health. The CDR3 runs from the conserved cysteine through the conserved F or W. The order of the fields is J gene, D gene, CDR3 length, clone size, V gene, CDR3 DNA, CDR3 protein. The D gene is left open where the match is weak. A clone size is listed for some rows: how often the clone was seen (once, few, many), or a class if it is expanded.

J gene: TRBJ2-5; D gene: TRBD2; CDR3 length: 13; clone size: -; V gene: TRBV6-1; CDR3 DNA: TGTGCCAGCAGTCTAGCGGGGGGCGGGGCCCAGTACTTC; CDR3 protein: CASSLAGGGAQYF
J gene: TRBJ1-2; D gene: TRBD1; CDR3 length: 16; clone size: few; V gene: TRBV7-2; CDR3 DNA: TGTGCCAGCAGCTTAGTGGAGGACAGGCTTGGCTATGGCTACACCTTC; CDR3 protein: CASSLVEDRLGYGYTF
J gene: TRBJ2-5; D gene: -; CDR3 length: 15; clone size: few; V gene: TRBV6-1; CDR3 DNA: TGTGCCAGCAGGCCAGGGGTCAGGGGAGGAGAGACCCAGTACTTC; CDR3 protein: CASRPGVRGGETQYF
J gene: TRBJ2-7; D gene: -; CDR3 length: 12; clone size: -; V gene: TRBV29-1; CDR3 DNA: TGCAGCGGGGGACACGACCTCTACGAGCAGTACTTC; CDR3 protein: CSGGHDLYEQYF
J gene: TRBJ2-6; D gene: -; CDR3 length: 16; clone size: -; V gene: TRBV30; CDR3 DNA: TGTGCCGGCCAGAGACAGGCGAGCTCTGGGGCCAACGTCCTGACTTTC; CDR3 protein: CAGQRQASSGANVLTF
J gene: TRBJ2-6; D gene: TRBD2; CDR3 length: 17; clone size: -; V gene: TRBV18; CDR3 DNA: TGTGCCAGCTCACCACTTAGCGGGGCGTCTGGGGCCAACGTCCTGACTTTC; CDR3 protein: CASSPLSGASGANVLTF
J gene: TRBJ2-1; D gene: TRBD2; CDR3 length: 16; clone size: few; V gene: TRBV7-9; CDR3 DNA: TGTGCCAGCAGCTTACTTGGTAGGGCGGGAGAGTTTGAGCAGTTCTTC; CDR3 protein: CASSLLGRAGEFEQFF
J gene: TRBJ2-7; D gene: -; CDR3 length: 12; clone size: few; V gene: TRBV6-2/TRBV6-3; CDR3 DNA: TGTGCCAGCACCAGCTTTTACTACGAGCAGTACTTC; CDR3 protein: CASTSFYYEQYF
J gene: TRBJ2-7; D gene: -; CDR3 length: 13; clone size: -; V gene: TRBV7-2; CDR3 DNA: TGTGCCAGCAGCATTGTCTTGATCGACGAGCAGTACTTC; CDR3 protein: CASSIVLIDEQYF
J gene: TRBJ1-1; D gene: TRBD1; CDR3 length: 14; clone size: many; V gene: TRBV6-1; CDR3 DNA: TGTGCCAGCACCCTGGACAGGCAGCATGATAAAGCTTTCTTT; CDR3 protein: CASTLDRQHDKAFF
J gene: TRBJ2-2; D gene: -; CDR3 length: 13; clone size: -; V gene: TRBV6-2/TRBV6-3; CDR3 DNA: TGTGCCAGTAAGTCTGGGAACACCGGGGAGCTGTTTTTT; CDR3 protein: CASKSGNTGELFF
J gene: TRBJ1-2; D gene: -; CDR3 length: 13; clone size: few; V gene: TRBV6-6; CDR3 DNA: TGTGCCAGCAGTTACCAGGGGAACGGTGGCTACACCTTC; CDR3 protein: CASSYQGNGGYTF
J gene: TRBJ2-1; D gene: TRBD2; CDR3 length: 17; clone size: few; V gene: TRBV6-2/TRBV6-3; CDR3 DNA: TGTGCCAGCAGCTATCTCCGAGTAGCGGGCATCTACAATGAGCAGTTCTTC; CDR3 protein: CASSYLRVAGIYNEQFF
J gene: TRBJ2-5; D gene: -; CDR3 length: 18; clone size: -; V gene: TRBV27; CDR3 DNA: TGTGCCAGCAGTTCTCGTCTATCTAAACTAGGGGGGTTACAGACCCAGTACTTC; CDR3 protein: CASSSRLSKLGGLQTQYF
J gene: TRBJ1-2; D gene: -; CDR3 length: 15; clone size: -; V gene: TRBV6-1; CDR3 DNA: TGTGCCAGCAGTGTCACGGAGATTTCGAACTATGGCTACACCTTC; CDR3 protein: CASSVTEISNYGYTF
J gene: TRBJ2-7; D gene: TRBD2; CDR3 length: 12; clone size: -; V gene: TRBV5-1; CDR3 DNA: TGCGCCAGCAGGACTAGCGACTACGAGCAGTACTTC; CDR3 protein: CASRTSDYEQYF
J gene: TRBJ1-6; D gene: -; CDR3 length: 14; clone size: -; V gene: TRBV6-1; CDR3 DNA: TGTGCCAGCAAGACAGGTTCCTATAATTCACCCCTCCACTTT; CDR3 protein: CASKTGSYNSPLHF
J gene: TRBJ1-2; D gene: -; CDR3 length: 12; clone size: -; V gene: TRBV27; CDR3 DNA: TGTGCCAGCGGATGGACCTCGAGTGGCTACACCTTC; CDR3 protein: CASGWTSSGYTF
J gene: TRBJ2-1; D gene: -; CDR3 length: 13; clone size: few; V gene: TRBV6-1; CDR3 DNA: TGTGCCAGCACCGGGGCACGGGGCAATGAGCAGTTCTTC; CDR3 protein: CASTGARGNEQFF
J gene: TRBJ2-7; D gene: TRBD1; CDR3 length: 14; clone size: -; V gene: TRBV7-9; CDR3 DNA: TGTGCCAGCAGCCCCGGACAGGCTATGATCGAGCAGTACTTC; CDR3 protein: CASSPGQAMIEQYF
J gene: TRBJ1-3; D gene: -; CDR3 length: 15; clone size: -; V gene: TRBV29-1; CDR3 DNA: TGCAGCGTCTCGACGCCAGGGACGTCTGGAAACACCATATATTTT; CDR3 protein: CSVSTPGTSGNTIYF
J gene: TRBJ2-3; D gene: TRBD2; CDR3 length: 16; clone size: -; V gene: TRBV12-3/TRBV12-4; CDR3 DNA: TGTGCCAGCAGTTTCTGGCTAGCGGCCGACACAGATACGCAGTATTTT; CDR3 protein: CASSFWLAADTDTQYF
J gene: TRBJ1-1; D gene: TRBD1; CDR3 length: 13; clone size: many; V gene: TRBV20-1; CDR3 DNA: TGCAGTGCTTCCCGTCCTGGAGGGGGCGAAGCTTTCTTT; CDR3 protein: CSASRPGGGEAFF
J gene: TRBJ2-5; D gene: -; CDR3 length: 14; clone size: few; V gene: TRBV9; CDR3 DNA: TGTGCCAGCAGCGTTACCGGGATACAAGAGACCCAGTACTTC; CDR3 protein: CASSVTGIQETQYF
J gene: TRBJ2-7; D gene: TRBD2; CDR3 length: 13; clone size: -; V gene: TRBV5-5; CDR3 DNA: TGTGCCAGCAGCTTGCTCCCGGGGGGCGAGCAGTACTTC; CDR3 protein: CASSLLPGGEQYF
J gene: TRBJ2-1; D gene: TRBD2; CDR3 length: 16; clone size: many; V gene: TRBV20-1; CDR3 DNA: TGCAGTGCTCTTGGACTAGCGGGGAGGTCGTACAATGAGCAGTTCTTC; CDR3 protein: CSALGLAGRSYNEQFF
J gene: TRBJ1-5; D gene: -; CDR3 length: 14; clone size: -; V gene: TRBV7-8; CDR3 DNA: TGTGCCAGCAGGGGGACGGGGTGGAATCAGCCCCAGCATTTT; CDR3 protein: CASRGTGWNQPQHF
J gene: TRBJ1-6; D gene: -; CDR3 length: 12; clone size: -; V gene: TRBV6-5; CDR3 DNA: TGTGCCAGCAGTCCGGGACACTCACCCCTCCACTTT; CDR3 protein: CASSPGHSPLHF
J gene: TRBJ1-6; D gene: -; CDR3 length: 15; clone size: once; V gene: TRBV6-1; CDR3 DNA: TGTGCCAGCAGACAAACAGCCGGTAGAAATTCACCCCTCCACTTT; CDR3 protein: CASRQTAGRNSPLHF
J gene: TRBJ1-1; D gene: -; CDR3 length: 12; clone size: -; V gene: TRBV28; CDR3 DNA: TGTGCCAGCAGTGATTGGCGAATCTTGGCTTTCTTT; CDR3 protein: CASSDWRILAFF
J gene: TRBJ2-7; D gene: TRBD2; CDR3 length: 14; clone size: few; V gene: TRBV5-1; CDR3 DNA: TGCGCCAGCAGCAAAAGCGGGGGGGCCTTCGAGCAGTACTTC; CDR3 protein: CASSKSGGAFEQYF